The rows below give T cell receptor beta chains drawn from one sample of a study of blood T cell repertoires in COVID-19. The table came from immunoSEQ multiplex PCR; TCRdb's copy has only in-frame clones and leaves some out. This sample has 300,000 to 400,000 clones, with about 91% found just once. Input material: peripheral blood. The origin of the receptors is a woman in her 30s with COVID-19, enrolled during active disease. The CDR3 runs from the conserved cysteine through the conserved F or W. The order of the fields is V gene, D gene, J gene, clone size, CDR3 DNA, CDR3 protein. The D gene is left open where the match is weak. Clone size, where shown, is once, few, many, or a class for clones that have expanded.

>TRBV19|TRBD1|TRBJ1-5|NA
TGTGCCAGTAGTATAGGGACAGGTAGCAATCAGCCCCAGCATTTT
CASSIGTGSNQPQHF
>TRBV6-5|TRBD1|TRBJ2-1|NA
TGTGCCAGCAGTTACGAAGGGGGCAGCTCCTACAATGAGCAGTTCTTC
CASSYEGGSSYNEQFF
>TRBV10-2|NA|TRBJ1-5|NA
TGCGCCAGCCAGGGGACCTCCAATCAGCCCCAGCATTTT
CASQGTSNQPQHF
>TRBV5-1|NA|TRBJ1-2|NA
TGCGCCAGCAGCTTGGGCAGGGTAGGCTATGGCTACACCTTC
CASSLGRVGYGYTF
>TRBV4-1|TRBD1|TRBJ2-5|NA
TGCGCCAGCAGCCAAGGGTACGGGACAGGGGTGGAGACCCAGTACTTC
CASSQGYGTGVETQYF
>TRBV7-9|NA|TRBJ1-3|once
TGTGCCAGCAGCCCCGGGACATCTGGAAACACCATATATTTT
CASSPGTSGNTIYF
>TRBV28|TRBD1|TRBJ1-2|NA
TGTGCCAGCAGTCTGGGGACAGGGGGCTATGGCTACACCTTC
CASSLGTGGYGYTF
>TRBV6-6|NA|TRBJ1-6|NA
TGTGCCAGTTCTACAGGAGATAATTCACCCCTCCACTTT
CASSTGDNSPLHF
>TRBV12-3/TRBV12-4|NA|TRBJ2-1|once
TGTGCCAGCAGGCGAGAGTACAATGAGCAGTTCTTC
CASRREYNEQFF
>TRBV10-2|NA|TRBJ2-1|NA
TGCGCCAGCAGTGGGAGGAGCAATGAGCAGTTCTTC
CASSGRSNEQFF
>TRBV18|NA|TRBJ1-2|NA
TGTGCCAGCTCTTTACAGGATAACTATGGCTACACCTTC
CASSLQDNYGYTF
>TRBV25-1|NA|TRBJ2-2|NA
TGTGCCAGCAGGACTGAACTCACCGGGGAGCTGTTTTTT
CASRTELTGELFF
>TRBV18|NA|TRBJ2-4|NA
TGTGCCAGCTCACTAAGCCGGGCCAAAAACATTCAGTACTTC
CASSLSRAKNIQYF
>TRBV7-8|TRBD2|TRBJ2-1|NA
TGTGCCAGCAGCCTTACGACTAGCGGGGCATACAATGAGCAGTTCTTC
CASSLTTSGAYNEQFF
>TRBV6-5|TRBD1|TRBJ1-4|NA
TGTGCCAGCAGTTACTGGGGGGGACAGGGGTTCGAAAAACTGTTTTTT
CASSYWGGQGFEKLFF
>TRBV6-2/TRBV6-3|NA|TRBJ1-1|NA
TGTGCCAGCAGTCCCCAAGCGGGATTGAAAAACACTGAAGCTTTCTTT
CASSPQAGLKNTEAFF
>TRBV9|NA|TRBJ1-1|many
TGTGCCAGCAGCGTACACGACTCCCGGAGAGAAGCTTTCTTT
CASSVHDSRREAFF
>TRBV30|NA|TRBJ1-2|NA
TGTGCCTGGAGTCCCCGAGGGGGGGCTGTCTATGGCTACACCTTC
CAWSPRGGAVYGYTF
>TRBV5-1|TRBD2|TRBJ2-3|NA
TGCGCCAGCAGCTCCTGGACTAGCGGGGGGTTGAGCACAGATACGCAGTATTTT
CASSSWTSGGLSTDTQYF
>TRBV6-2/TRBV6-3|TRBD1|TRBJ1-2|NA
TGTGCCAGCAGTTACTCCGACAGGGGTAGAAATGGCTACACCTTC
CASSYSDRGRNGYTF
>TRBV7-8|NA|TRBJ1-1|NA
TGTGCCAGCAGCTTGGCAGGGCTCGCTGCTTTCTTT
CASSLAGLAAFF
>TRBV7-2|NA|TRBJ2-5|NA
TGTGCCAGCAGCTTAGCAGGGAGACAAGAGACCCAGTACTTC
CASSLAGRQETQYF
>TRBV9|NA|TRBJ2-3|NA
TGTGCCAGCAGCGTAGAACAGGAGGGAGATACGCAGTATTTT
CASSVEQEGDTQYF
>TRBV3-1/TRBV3-2|NA|TRBJ1-1|NA
TGTGCCAGCAGCCAAGATTGGAGAAAGCGTGAAGCTTTCTTT
CASSQDWRKREAFF
>TRBV7-3|NA|TRBJ1-1|NA
TGTGCCAGCAGCTTAGGAGGGTCTTCCACTGAAGCTTTCTTT
CASSLGGSSTEAFF
>TRBV9|NA|TRBJ2-3|NA
TGTGCCAGCAGCGTAGTCCCTTCCACAGATACGCAGTATTTT
CASSVVPSTDTQYF
>TRBV15|NA|TRBJ1-6|NA
TGTGCCACCAGCATGGCCTTGGGGCCTAATTCACCCCTCCACTTT
CATSMALGPNSPLHF
>TRBV19|TRBD2|TRBJ2-1|once
TGTGCCAGCAACCCGGGGGGGCTAATTTACAATGAGCAGTTCTTC
CASNPGGLIYNEQFF
>TRBV28|NA|TRBJ1-2|once
TGTGCCAGCAGTGCAGGAGGGTATGGCTACACCTTC
CASSAGGYGYTF
>TRBV6-5|NA|TRBJ2-3|once
TGTGCCAGCAGTTGGGAGGGGGGCCGCACAGATACGCAGTATTTT
CASSWEGGRTDTQYF
>TRBV18|NA|TRBJ1-1|once
TGTGCCAGCTCACCAGAGAGTATGAACACTGAAGCTTTCTTT
CASSPESMNTEAFF
>TRBV30|TRBD1|TRBJ2-7|NA
TGTGCCTGGGGAGCCGGGACAGGGCTGGGCGAGCAGTACTTC
CAWGAGTGLGEQYF
>TRBV18|NA|TRBJ1-3|NA
TGTGCCAGCTCATCCCGGGAGTCCAGCTCTGGAAACACCATATATTTT
CASSSRESSSGNTIYF
>TRBV19|NA|TRBJ1-5|once
TGTGCCAGTAGTTCGGACACGCTCGACCGGCCCCAGCATTTT
CASSSDTLDRPQHF
>TRBV11-2|TRBD1|TRBJ2-5|NA
TGTGCCAGCAGCCGACAGGGTCAAGAGACCCAGTACTTC
CASSRQGQETQYF
>TRBV4-1|NA|TRBJ1-4|NA
TGCGCCAGCAGCCTTGGGAGGGGCAGGCGGGATGAAAAACTGTTTTTT
CASSLGRGRRDEKLFF
>TRBV2|NA|TRBJ1-5|once
TGTGCCAGCAGGGGCGGAGGGAGCAATCAGCCCCAGCATTTT
CASRGGGSNQPQHF
>TRBV7-9|TRBD1|TRBJ1-1|NA
TGTGCCAGCAGCCACAGGGGCACTGAAGCTTTCTTT
CASSHRGTEAFF
>TRBV3-1/TRBV3-2|NA|TRBJ1-2|once
TGTGCCAGCGGTACGGGGGGAACGGGGCCATATGGCTACACCTTC
CASGTGGTGPYGYTF
>TRBV2|NA|TRBJ2-7|once
TGTGCCAGCAGTGTTGGCCAGGGCTACGAGCAGTACTTC
CASSVGQGYEQYF
>TRBV30|TRBD1|TRBJ1-2|NA
TGTGCCTGGAGCCAACAAATTAGGACAGGCGGCTATGGCTACACCTTC
CAWSQQIRTGGYGYTF
>TRBV28|TRBD2|TRBJ2-3|NA
TGTGCCAGCACCCTTTTAGCGGGGGGGAGAGATACGCAGTATTTT
CASTLLAGGRDTQYF
>TRBV2|TRBD2|TRBJ2-1|once
TGTGCCAGCAGAGGACTAGCGGGGGGACTGCTGCTGTTCTTC
CASRGLAGGLLLFF
>TRBV2|TRBD1|TRBJ2-3|NA
TGTGCCAGCAGCGACCGGGACAGTTATTCAGATACGCAGTATTTT
CASSDRDSYSDTQYF
>TRBV5-5|NA|TRBJ2-1|NA
TGTGCCAGCAGCTTATCAGGGGGGCCTTACAATGAGCAGTTCTTC
CASSLSGGPYNEQFF
>TRBV7-9|NA|TRBJ2-5|once
TGTGCCAGCAGCTTTAGGACAGACCAAGAGACCCAGTACTTC
CASSFRTDQETQYF
>TRBV27|NA|TRBJ1-6|NA
TGTGCCAGCAGGGACCTCGGGACTGATCTTTCACCCCTCCACTTT
CASRDLGTDLSPLHF
>TRBV19|NA|TRBJ1-2|NA
TGTGCCACTCGACGGGGGATTGGTGACTATGGCTACACCTTC
CATRRGIGDYGYTF
>TRBV5-6|NA|TRBJ1-1|NA
TGTGCCAGCAGCGCTCTCACAGGGCTGAACACTGAAGCTTTCTTT
CASSALTGLNTEAFF
>TRBV19|NA|TRBJ2-1|NA
NA
CASTSGGAGYNEQFF
>TRBV5-1|NA|TRBJ2-5|NA
TGCGCCAGCAGCCGTGGGGGAGGAGAGACCCAGTACTTC
CASSRGGGETQYF
>TRBV4-3|NA|TRBJ2-3|NA
TGCGCCAGCAGCCAAGGGAGGGACCCTCCGAGGGTTACGCAGTATTTT
CASSQGRDPPRVTQYF